This T cell receptor (beta chain) is drawn from a study of lymphopenia after photon versus proton radiotherapy. Using immunoSEQ multiplex PCR, the repertoire was profiled, and TCRdb retains in-frame clones only, with some absent. The sample shows some 27,000 clones, roughly 87% of them seen only once. This receptor was identified in a man in his fifties or sixties with gastric cancer. The source material was peripheral blood, sampled from a patient treated with photon-based radiotherapy.

Here the CDR3 DNA reads TGTGCCAGCGAAGATGTCCATAACTATGGCTACACCTTC. Its translation: CASEDVHNYGYTF. V gene TRBV6-1 combines with J gene TRBJ1-2; D ambiguous. Trimming removed 8 bases from V and 1 base from J, with 11 bases in between. Per the germline V gene, CDR1 is MNHNS and CDR2 is SASEGT. This CDR3 has 13 residues.